These T cell receptor beta chains were read from a single sample in a study of beta chain features in type 1 diabetes. Clones were sequenced by immunoSEQ multiplex PCR, and TCRdb holds only the in-frame ones, with some missing. The data contain 200,000 to 250,000 clones, approximately 15% of them seen just once; the ten biggest clones take up about 0.02%. The specimen was naive CD4+ T cells from blood. These receptors all come from a man under 40 with type 1 diabetes. CDR3s include the opening cysteine and the closing phenylalanine or tryptophan. A D gene is named only where the DNA matches it firmly. Size tells how often a clone was seen (once, few, many) or the class of an expanded clone, and some rows leave it out.

V: TRBV5-1
size: few
J: TRBJ2-6
D: TRBD1
CDR3: CASSPTGGSGANVLTF
DNA: TGCGCCAGCAGCCCCACAGGGGGAAGTGGGGCCAACGTCCTGACTTTC

V: TRBV9
size: few
J: TRBJ2-3
D: .
CDR3: CASSVSGPSTDTQYF
DNA: TGTGCCAGCAGCGTAAGCGGGCCAAGCACAGATACGCAGTATTTT

V: TRBV30
size: .
J: TRBJ1-1
D: TRBD1
CDR3: CACHRDRVFRIGTEAFF
DNA: TGTGCCTGTCACCGGGACAGGGTGTTCCGAATCGGCACTGAAGCTTTCTTT

V: TRBV14
size: .
J: TRBJ2-3
D: TRBD2
CDR3: CASSQDPAGLAGGPRNTQYF
DNA: TGTGCCAGCAGCCAAGATCCCGCCGGACTAGCGGGAGGGCCTCGGAATACGCAGTATTTT

V: TRBV7-2
size: few
J: TRBJ1-1
D: .
CDR3: CASSLGGSGASVLF
DNA: TGTGCCAGCAGCTTAGGGGGCAGTGGTGCGAGTGTTCTCTTT

V: TRBV7-9
size: .
J: TRBJ2-5
D: .
CDR3: CASSRGSQETQYF
DNA: TGTGCCAGCAGCCGGGGTTCACAAGAGACCCAGTACTTC

V: TRBV30
size: .
J: TRBJ1-4
D: TRBD1
CDR3: CAWHDRVVEKLFF
DNA: TGTGCCTGGCACGACAGGGTTGTGGAAAAACTGTTTTTT

V: TRBV2
size: few
J: TRBJ2-7
D: TRBD2
CDR3: CASSEREYEQYF
DNA: TGTGCCAGCAGTGAGCGGGAGTACGAGCAGTACTTC

V: TRBV5-1
size: .
J: TRBJ1-2
D: TRBD1
CDR3: CASSRKHGRDSYGYTF
DNA: TGCGCCAGCAGCAGAAAACACGGACGGGACAGCTATGGCTACACCTTC

V: TRBV10-2
size: .
J: TRBJ2-5
D: TRBD1
CDR3: CATSLAGGSETQYF
DNA: TGCGCCACCTCCCTCGCAGGGGGCTCAGAGACCCAGTACTTC

V: TRBV6-6
size: .
J: TRBJ2-2
D: .
CDR3: CASSDAGADTGELFF
DNA: TGTGCCAGCTCGGACGCTGGGGCGGACACCGGGGAGCTGTTTTTT

V: TRBV27
size: few
J: TRBJ1-1
D: .
CDR3: CASSGTGTEAFF
DNA: TGTGCCAGCAGCGGTACAGGGACCGAAGCTTTCTTT

V: TRBV7-2
size: .
J: TRBJ2-7
D: .
CDR3: CASSSSDEQYF
DNA: TGTGCCAGCAGCTCGTCGGACGAGCAGTACTTC

V: TRBV30
size: few
J: TRBJ2-7
D: .
CDR3: CAWSRTSDSRYF
DNA: TGTGCCTGGAGCCGTACGTCGGACAGCCGGTACTTC

V: TRBV29-1
size: .
J: TRBJ2-7
D: TRBD1
CDR3: CSVGQASEQYF
DNA: TGCAGCGTCGGACAGGCCAGCGAGCAGTACTTC

V: TRBV7-6
size: few
J: TRBJ2-5
D: .
CDR3: CASSFGEETQYF
DNA: TGTGCCAGCAGCTTCGGGGAAGAGACCCAGTACTTC

V: TRBV19
size: few
J: TRBJ2-2
D: TRBD2
CDR3: CASSTKRGDTGELFF
DNA: TGTGCCAGTAGTACCAAGCGGGGGGACACCGGGGAGCTGTTTTTT

V: TRBV2
size: .
J: TRBJ2-1
D: .
CDR3: CASSDREQQFF
DNA: TGTGCCAGCAGTGACAGGGAACAGCAGTTCTTC

V: TRBV30
size: few
J: TRBJ1-4
D: .
CDR3: CAWSDRARGEKLFF
DNA: TGTGCCTGGAGTGACAGGGCCAGAGGTGAAAAACTGTTTTTT

V: TRBV2
size: .
J: TRBJ2-5
D: TRBD2
CDR3: CASTQGRLAGGETQYF
DNA: TGTGCCAGCACCCAGGGAAGGCTAGCGGGAGGAGAGACCCAGTACTTC

V: TRBV30
size: few
J: TRBJ1-5
D: .
CDR3: CAWSVLSYNQPQHF
DNA: TGTGCCTGGAGTGTACTGTCTTACAATCAGCCCCAGCATTTT

V: TRBV11-2
size: .
J: TRBJ2-7
D: .
CDR3: CASSLESHVGTLGKYEQYF
DNA: TGTGCCAGCAGCTTAGAATCCCATGTCGGGACTCTGGGGAAGTACGAGCAGTACTTC

V: TRBV5-1
size: .
J: TRBJ1-1
D: .
CDR3: CASSGRPEDEAFF
DNA: TGCGCCAGCAGCGGTAGGCCAGAGGATGAAGCTTTCTTT

V: TRBV30
size: .
J: TRBJ1-6
D: .
CDR3: CAWSVRVGFDSPLHF
DNA: TGTGCCTGGAGTGTACGGGTCGGCTTTGATTCACCCCTCCACTTT

V: TRBV7-2
size: few
J: TRBJ2-5
D: .
CDR3: CASSSSANSQETQYF
DNA: TGTGCCAGCAGCTCGTCGGCTAACAGCCAAGAGACCCAGTACTTC

V: TRBV30
size: few
J: TRBJ2-1
D: .
CDR3: CAWSPSSYNEQFF
DNA: TGTGCCTGGAGCCCGAGCTCCTACAATGAGCAGTTCTTC

V: TRBV30
size: .
J: TRBJ1-2
D: TRBD1
CDR3: CAWSKGQGLGYGYTF
DNA: TGTGCCTGGAGTAAAGGACAGGGCTTAGGGTATGGCTACACCTTC

V: TRBV6-5
size: .
J: TRBJ1-2
D: .
CDR3: CASRGSNPNYGYTF
DNA: TGTGCCAGCAGGGGGAGCAACCCAAACTATGGCTACACCTTC

V: TRBV19
size: few
J: TRBJ2-3
D: .
CDR3: CASSTADTQYF
DNA: TGTGCCAGTAGTACCGCAGATACGCAGTATTTT

V: TRBV7-2
size: .
J: TRBJ2-3
D: TRBD1
CDR3: CASTFDRGSTDTQYF
DNA: TGTGCCAGCACCTTCGACAGGGGTAGCACAGATACGCAGTATTTT

V: TRBV5-1
size: .
J: TRBJ2-3
D: TRBD2
CDR3: CASSGGLAGEGQYF
DNA: TGCGCCAGCAGCGGCGGACTAGCGGGGGAGGGGCAGTATTTT

V: TRBV14
size: .
J: TRBJ2-1
D: .
CDR3: CASSQDSGWGNEQFF
DNA: TGTGCCAGCAGCCAAGACTCGGGGTGGGGCAATGAGCAGTTCTTC

V: TRBV9
size: .
J: TRBJ2-3
D: .
CDR3: CASVRAGADTQYF
DNA: TGTGCCAGCGTACGGGCAGGGGCAGATACGCAGTATTTT

V: TRBV29-1
size: few
J: TRBJ2-2
D: .
CDR3: CSVARSPNTGELFF
DNA: TGCAGCGTAGCTAGAAGTCCGAACACCGGGGAGCTGTTTTTT

V: TRBV6-1
size: few
J: TRBJ2-2
D: .
CDR3: CASSEAGVVRGGELFF
DNA: TGTGCCAGCAGTGAAGCTGGTGTAGTTCGGGGCGGGGAGCTGTTTTTT

V: TRBV30
size: few
J: TRBJ1-6
D: .
CDR3: CAWSVRRDLGSPLHF
DNA: TGTGCCTGGAGTGTACGGAGGGATTTGGGGTCACCCCTCCACTTT

V: TRBV7-2
size: few
J: TRBJ2-5
D: .
CDR3: CATSQGGAGETQYF
DNA: TGTGCCACCAGTCAGGGGGGCGCCGGAGAGACCCAGTACTTC

V: TRBV10-3
size: .
J: TRBJ2-3
D: .
CDR3: CAIRVQGGDTQYF
DNA: TGTGCCATCAGGGTACAGGGTGGGGATACGCAGTATTTT

V: TRBV5-1
size: few
J: TRBJ2-3
D: TRBD2
CDR3: CASSTTSGTDTQYF
DNA: TGCGCCAGCAGCACGACTAGCGGTACAGATACGCAGTATTTT

V: TRBV14
size: .
J: TRBJ2-7
D: TRBD2
CDR3: CASSQEWTSGKYEQYF
DNA: TGTGCCAGCAGCCAAGAATGGACTAGCGGGAAGTACGAGCAGTACTTC

V: TRBV7-2
size: .
J: TRBJ2-3
D: .
CDR3: CASSPGSDTQYF
DNA: TGTGCCAGCAGCCCAGGGTCCGATACGCAGTATTTT

V: TRBV6-5
size: few
J: TRBJ1-1
D: .
CDR3: CASSYRDYGTEAFF
DNA: TGTGCCAGCAGTTACCGGGATTACGGCACTGAAGCTTTCTTT

V: TRBV9
size: few
J: TRBJ2-7
D: TRBD2
CDR3: CASSPLAGGSEQYF
DNA: TGTGCCAGCAGCCCTCTAGCGGGGGGCTCCGAGCAGTACTTC

V: TRBV5-1
size: few
J: TRBJ2-1
D: TRBD1
CDR3: CASSIGQGSYNEQFF
DNA: TGCGCCAGCAGCATCGGACAGGGCTCCTACAATGAGCAGTTCTTC

V: TRBV30
size: .
J: TRBJ2-3
D: .
CDR3: CAWSVGQGGADTQYF
DNA: TGTGCCTGGAGTGTTGGGCAGGGCGGTGCAGATACGCAGTATTTT

V: TRBV7-7
size: .
J: TRBJ2-1
D: TRBD2
CDR3: CASSFFSGGSYNEQFF
DNA: TGTGCTAGCAGCTTCTTTAGCGGGGGTTCCTACAATGAGCAGTTCTTC

V: TRBV11-3
size: .
J: TRBJ2-4
D: .
CDR3: CASSDGGASKNIQYF
DNA: TGTGCCAGCAGCGATGGAGGGGCCTCAAAAAACATTCAGTACTTC

V: TRBV5-1
size: .
J: TRBJ2-5
D: TRBD1
CDR3: CASSRGQGQETQYF
DNA: TGCGCCAGCAGCCGGGGACAGGGCCAAGAGACCCAGTACTTC

V: TRBV10-3
size: few
J: TRBJ1-2
D: TRBD1
CDR3: CAISGTGVSYGYTF
DNA: TGTGCCATCAGCGGGACAGGGGTTAGCTATGGCTACACCTTC

V: TRBV11-2
size: few
J: TRBJ2-3
D: TRBD1
CDR3: CASSLLLFGQGDRADTQYF
DNA: TGTGCCAGCAGCTTATTATTGTTTGGACAGGGGGACAGGGCAGATACGCAGTATTTT

V: TRBV29-1
size: few
J: TRBJ1-1
D: .
CDR3: CSVGKRMNTEAFF
DNA: TGCAGCGTTGGTAAGAGAATGAACACTGAAGCTTTCTTT

V: TRBV5-1
size: few
J: TRBJ2-5
D: .
CDR3: CASRLVQETQYF
DNA: TGCGCCAGCCGACTTGTGCAAGAGACCCAGTACTTC